Below are 7 T cell receptor beta chains sequenced from a single sample in a study of cytomegalovirus exposure and HLA in healthy donors. Use of 60 Vbeta and 13 Jbeta primers characterized the PCR. The data were produced by immunoSEQ multiplex PCR, yet TCRdb's version contains in-frame clones alone and is incomplete. The profile shows 170,000 or so clones, more than 60% of them singletons. Input material: PBMCs. All receptors derive from a woman in her fifties or sixties in good health and CMV-seropositive.

V and J are TRBV11-2 and TRBJ2-7, with 12 bases identical to TRBD2. V trimming: 5 bases; J trimming: 2 bases; junction bases outside the gene matches: 4. The CDR3 has 15 amino acids. Germline CDR1 reads SGHAT; CDR2 reads FQNNGV. CDR3 DNA: TGTGCCAGCAGCGTGACTAGCGGGGGCCCCTACGAGCAGTACTTC. Protein: CASSVTSGGPYEQYF.

This clone showed up just a few times. This rearrangement joins TRBV28 to TRBJ1-2; D is undetermined. This CDR3 has 12 amino acids. Per germline, CDR1 MDHEN and CDR2 SYDVKM. Deletions cut 8 bases from V and 4 bases from J, with 11 bases between. The chain's CDR3 is CASRSGGYGYTF. Written as DNA, the CDR3 is TGTGCCAGCCGTAGCGGTGGCTATGGCTACACCTTC.

The genes are TRBV9 and TRBJ1-5; no reliable D call. The V gene's germline CDR1 is SGDLS and CDR2 YYNGEE. The length of the CDR3 is 13 residues. The V gene lost 0 bases and the J gene lost 5 bases, with 6 bases spanning the gap. CDR3 DNA: TGTGCCAGCAGCGTAGCCCTAGATCAGCCCCAGCATTTT. Translated, it gives CASSVALDQPQHF.

The chain combines TRBV16 with TRBJ1-4, with D possibly TRBD1 on 6 matching bases. Germline-derived CDR1 and CDR2 are KGHSY and FQNENV. This CDR3 has 14 amino acids. Trimming took off 0 bases at V and 8 bases at J, with 10 bases between the two ends. In DNA form, the CDR3 reads TGTGCCAGCAGCCAATCATCAGGGGAAGAAAAACTGTTTTTT. Protein product: CASSQSSGEEKLFF.

The V and J genes are TRBV7-9 and TRBJ2-7; 14 bases line up with TRBD2. The CDR3 has 17 residues. Germline CDR1 and CDR2: SEHNR and FQNEAQ (reference sequence). Trimming took 4 bases from V and 9 from J; bases not matched to a gene: 14. The CDR3 sequence is CASSSYMEGLAGVMQYF. Written as DNA, the CDR3 is TGTGCCAGCAGCTCTTATATGGAGGGACTAGCGGGAGTGATGCAGTACTTC. Looking up the rest from reference TRBV7-9 and TRBJ2-7 gives the full variable domain: DTGVSQNPRHKITKRGQNVTFRCDPISEHNRLYWYRQTLGQGPEFLTYFQNEAQLEKSRLLSDRFSAERPKGSFSTLEIQRTEQGDSAMYLCASSSYMEGLAGVMQYFGPGTRLTVT.

V is TRBV23-1 and J is TRBJ2-5; 8 nucleotides match TRBD2. Near its end, the DNA agrees better with TRBJ2-7, so the J call may be wrong. TRBV23-1 is an open reading frame, and its role is uncertain. The CDR3 has 14 residues. For the CDR3, the DNA is TGCGCCAGCAGTCACGGGGGGGAAGGCTACGAGCAGTACTTC. Translation gives CASSHGGEGYEQYF.

This sequence joins TRBV19 and TRBJ2-5; TRBD1 aligns across 8 bases. V dropped 4 bases and J dropped 4; count of bases not matched to a gene: 11. Per germline, CDR1 LNHDA and CDR2 SQIVND (reference sequence). This CDR3 comprises 16 residues. CDR3 coding DNA: TGTGCCAGTAGTACACCCCGACAGGGGTACAGAGAGACCCAGTACTTC. As protein: CASSTPRQGYRETQYF.